Below, 31 T cell receptor beta chains from the same sample are listed, as sequenced in a study of T cell responses to AZD1222 COVID-19 vaccine. Sequenced by immunoSEQ multiplex PCR; TCRdb stores in-frame clones only, minus some. The sample carries roughly 120,000 clones, 86% recorded once. The starting material was peripheral blood, obtained 28 days after the second AZD1222 dose. These TCRs come from an adult who received the AZD1222 COVID-19 vaccine.

V is TRBV6-5 and J is TRBJ2-2; D gene unclear. Trimming removed 2 bases at V and 6 bases at J, with 7 bases between. CDR3 size: 13 residues. Germline V CDR1 and CDR2: MNHEY, SVGAGI. CDR3 in DNA: TGTGCCAGCAGTTACGGTCTGGCCGGGGAGCTGTTTTTT. Translation: CASSYGLAGELFF.

The rearrangement uses TRBV10-3 and TRBJ1-5, with D possibly matching TRBD1 (5 bases). The CDR3 runs 14 residues. Deletions cut 2 bases from V and 7 bases from J, with 12 bases between. Germline V gene sequence: CDR1 ENHRY, CDR2 SYGVKD. The CDR3 here is CAISEGRVDQPQHF. DNA of the CDR3: TGTGCCATCAGTGAGGGCAGGGTAGACCAGCCCCAGCATTTT.

The V and J genes are TRBV5-8 and TRBJ1-5; D not resolved. This CDR3 contains 15 residues. V gave up 0 bases and J gave up 0 bases, with 7 bases separating them. Germline loops: CDR1 SGHTS, CDR2 YDEGEE. DNA of the CDR3: TGTGCCAGCAGCTTGGTAGGATATAGCAATCAGCCCCAGCATTTT. Its protein product is CASSLVGYSNQPQHF.

The chain combines TRBV7-8 with TRBJ2-1; D not certain. Deletions cut 5 bases from V and 5 bases from J, with 7 bases between. CDR3 length equals 12 residues. Germline CDR1 and CDR2: SGHVS and FQNEAQ. The CDR3 loop is CASSPPHNEQFF. The CDR3 nucleotides are TGTGCCAGCAGCCCCCCCCACAATGAGCAGTTCTTC.

The V call is TRBV19, the J call TRBJ2-3, with D hard to call. The ends were cut back, 0 bases at V and 5 bases at J, with 3 bases in the middle. The CDR3 extends over 12 amino acids. The germline gives CDR1 LNHDA, CDR2 SQIVND (reference sequence). The CDR3 here is CASSIEGDTQYF. For the CDR3, the DNA is TGTGCCAGTAGTATAGAAGGAGATACGCAGTATTTT.

This sequence joins TRBV5-6 and TRBJ1-6; D is unclear. The CDR3 extends over 17 amino acids. Germline V gene lookup returns CDR1 SGHDT and CDR2 YYEEEE. Trimming removed 4 bases at V and 0 bases at J, with 14 bases between. The CDR3 spells CASSTGVRNSYNSPLHF. The CDR3 DNA sequence: TGTGCCAGCAGCACGGGTGTGCGGAACTCCTATAATTCACCCCTCCACTTT.

The V and J genes are TRBV5-1 and TRBJ2-7; unclear D gene. The CDR3 contains 15 residues. Trimming left V 0 bases short and J 2 bases short, with 12 bases between. Germline V lookup: CDR1 SGHRS, CDR2 YFSETQ. DNA for the CDR3: TGCGCCAGCAGCTTGGATCGGCAGGCTCCCTACGAGCAGTACTTC. Translating gives CASSLDRQAPYEQYF.

This clone is a singleton in its sample. The chain links TRBV29-1 to TRBJ1-1; TRBD1 aligns across 7 bases. After removal of 7 bases from V and 1 base from J, the junction contained 6 bases not matched to a gene. CDR1 is SQVTM and CDR2 is ANQGSEA in the germline V gene. The CDR3 extends over 13 amino acids. The CDR3 sequence is CSAKGQENTEAFF. The CDR3 nucleotides are TGCAGCGCCAAAGGACAGGAGAACACTGAAGCTTTCTTT. The whole variable domain, filled in from reference TRBV29-1 and TRBJ1-1, reads SAVISQKPSRDICQRGTSLTIQCQVDSQVTMMFWYRQQPGQSLTLIATANQGSEATYESGFVIDKFPISRPNLTFSTLTVSNMSPEDSSIYLCSAKGQENTEAFFGQGTRLTVV.

This chain connects TRBV7-2 to TRBJ2-5; no clear D gene. The CDR3 loop spans 13 amino acids. V dropped 1 base and J dropped 1 base, with 4 bases sitting between them. The V gene's germline CDR1 is SGHTA and CDR2 FQGNSA. This CDR3 is CASSLVAQETQYF. In nucleotides, the CDR3 is TGTGCCAGCAGCTTAGTAGCCCAAGAGACCCAGTACTTC.

The rearrangement uses TRBV7-2 and TRBJ1-5; D is possibly TRBD1 (6 bases). The CDR3 length is 15 residues. The germline V gene has CDR1 SGHTA and CDR2 FQGNSA. With 5 bases removed from V and 5 bases from J, the gap between germline ends came to 16 bases. The CDR3 DNA reads TGTGCCAGCAGCCAATCCGCGGGGGCCCATCAGCCCCAGCATTTT. Its protein is CASSQSAGAHQPQHF.

This clone occurred a few times. The chain employs TRBV3-1 (or the pseudogene TRBV3-2) and TRBJ1-6; D is possibly TRBD1 (5 bases). Trimming left V 4 bases short and J 8 bases short, with 9 bases between. The CDR3 has 13 amino acids. The germline CDR1 and CDR2 sequences are LGHDT and YNNKEL (reference sequence). The CDR3 spells CASSRGEDSPLHF. DNA of the CDR3: TGTGCCAGCAGCCGGGGGGAGGATTCACCCCTCCACTTT.

The chain uses TRBV7-3 and TRBJ2-1, with TRBD2 matching 11 bases. The CDR3 runs 16 residues. With V trimmed by 7 bases and J by 4 bases, 9 bases remained unmatched. Per the germline V gene, CDR1 is SGHTA and CDR2 is FQGTGA. CDR3 region: CASNSTGTSGYNEQFF. The CDR3 nucleotides are TGTGCCAGCAACTCAACCGGGACTAGCGGTTACAATGAGCAGTTCTTC.

The chain employs TRBV3-1 (or the pseudogene TRBV3-2) and TRBJ1-5; D is ambiguous. This CDR3 is built from 15 residues. Germline-derived CDR1 and CDR2 are LGHDT and YNNKEL (reference sequence). V gave up 0 bases and J gave up 7 bases, with 13 bases separating them. CDR3 amino acids: CASSQDTTRGQPQHF. The CDR3 DNA reads TGTGCCAGCAGCCAAGATACCACGCGTGGGCAGCCCCAGCATTTT.

V and J are TRBV7-8 and TRBJ1-2; maybe TRBD1 (6 bases). The V end was cut by 5 bases, the J end by 2 bases, with 9 bases between. The length of the CDR3 is 13 residues. CDR1 and CDR2 from the germline V gene are SGHVS and FQNEAQ. This CDR3 is CASSRGQNYGYTF. CDR3 coding DNA: TGTGCCAGCAGCCGCGGACAGAACTATGGCTACACCTTC.

V is TRBV11-2 and J is TRBJ1-3; D perhaps matches TRBD1 (5 bases). The CDR3 is 14 amino acids. V was trimmed by 6 bases and J by 0 bases, leaving 9 bases between them. Germline V lookup: CDR1 SGHAT, CDR2 FQNNGV. This CDR3 is CASRQDYSGNTIYF. In nucleotides, the CDR3 is TGTGCCAGCAGACAGGACTACTCTGGAAACACCATATATTTT. The entire variable domain, with the rest obtained from reference TRBV11-2 and TRBJ1-3, is as follows: EAGVAQSPRYKIIEKRQSVAFWCNPISGHATLYWYQQILGQGPKLLIQFQNNGVVDDSQLPKDRFSAERLKGVDSTLKIQPAKLEDSAVYLCASRQDYSGNTIYFGEGSWLTVV.

CDR3 coding DNA: TGCGCCAGCAGCGGACAGGGGTACAATGAGCAGTTCTTC. Protein sequence: CASSGQGYNEQFF. The chain links TRBV5-1 to TRBJ2-1; 9 bases line up with TRBD1. The CDR3 is 13 residues long. With V trimmed by 4 bases and J by 4 bases, 0 bases remained unmatched. CDR1 is SGHRS, CDR2 YFSETQ, per germline.

CDR3 region: CASSPRVMDTQYF. CDR3 DNA sequence: TGTGCCAGCAGCCCGCGGGTCATGGATACGCAGTATTTT. V and J are TRBV12-3 or TRBV12-4 and TRBJ2-3, with D perhaps matching TRBD2 (5 bases). The CDR3 contains 13 residues. V lost 6 bases, J lost 6 bases, and 13 bases lay in between.

This sequence joins TRBV11-2 and TRBJ2-7; D unclear. Trimming cost V 4 bases and J 6 bases, with 13 bases left between them. The CDR3 covers 13 residues. The germline V gene has CDR1 SGHAT and CDR2 FQNNGV. CDR3 residues: CASSSIYSSEQYF. In DNA, the CDR3 is TGTGCCAGCAGCTCGATCTATAGCTCCGAGCAGTACTTC.

The chain couples TRBV27 to TRBJ2-3, with D hard to call. Germline V CDR1 and CDR2: MNHEY, SMNVEV (reference sequence). The length of the CDR3 is 17 residues. V was cut by 4 bases and J by 2 bases, with 19 bases left in between. DNA for the CDR3: TGTGCCAGCAGTTCTCTCCCTCGGATAGGAAACACAGATACGCAGTATTTT. This encodes CASSSLPRIGNTDTQYF.

V is TRBV19 and J is TRBJ1-1, with a weak D call TRBD1 (5 bases). Between the trimmed V and J ends, which lost 7 bases and 4 bases, there was a span of 13 bases. The germline CDR1 and CDR2 sequences are LNHDA and SQIVND (reference sequence). The CDR3 consists of 13 residues. In DNA form, the CDR3 reads TGTGCCAGTAAGAGGGGCAAGGTCACTGAAGCTTTCTTT. Its translation is CASKRGKVTEAFF.

This clone appeared a single time. A junction end diverges from the germline sequence, so it may reflect a read error. V and J are TRBV7-2 and TRBJ2-1, with 7 bases matching TRBD1. The germline V gene encodes CDR1 SGHTA and CDR2 FQGNSA. The CDR3 has 14 amino acids. The CDR3 DNA reads TGTGCCAGCAGCGCGAACAGGGGAGAGACGGCCCAAGTCTTC. It translates to CASSANRGETAQVF. The whole variable domain, remainder taken from reference TRBV7-2 and TRBJ2-1, is GAGVSQSPSNKVTEKGKDVELRCDPISGHTALYWYRQSLGQGLEFLIYFQGNSAPDKSGLPSDRFSAERTGGSVSTLTIQRTQQEDSAVYLCASSANRGETAQVFGPGTRLTVL.

V and J are TRBV5-4 and TRBJ2-3, with D perhaps TRBD2 (6 bases). The CDR3 spans 13 residues. V was cut by 2 bases and J by 4 bases, with 8 bases left in between. From germline, CDR1 is SGHNT and CDR2 YYREEE (reference sequence). For the CDR3, the DNA is TGTGCCAGCAGCTTACCGGGGGCAGATACGCAGTATTTT. The encoded protein is CASSLPGADTQYF.

The chain joins TRBV3-1 (or the pseudogene TRBV3-2) to TRBJ2-1; D gene unclear. The V and J ends lost 3 bases and 8 bases respectively, with 5 bases between them. This CDR3 spans 11 amino acids. Germline CDR1 and CDR2: LGHDT and YNNKEL (reference sequence). The CDR3 DNA reads as TGTGCCAGCAGCCACGTGGATGAGCAGTTCTTC. Residues: CASSHVDEQFF.

Only one count was recorded for this clone. This chain connects TRBV4-2 to TRBJ2-2; 11 nucleotides match TRBD2. Unmatched junction bases numbered 1, after V lost 7 bases and J lost 3 bases. The CDR3 sequence is 14 residues long. Germline lookup yields CDR1 LGHNA and CDR2 YNFKEQ. CDR3 sequence: CASKGLADTGELFF. CDR3 in DNA: TGTGCCAGCAAGGGACTAGCGGACACCGGGGAGCTGTTTTTT.

This clone was observed once. V is TRBV5-1 and J is TRBJ2-7, with unresolved D. Germline values: CDR1 SGHRS, CDR2 YFSETQ. This CDR3 is built from 16 residues. V was shortened by 0 bases and J by 0 bases, with 13 bases between the two germline ends. The CDR3: CASSLGVLVYSYEQYF. The CDR3 coding sequence is TGCGCCAGCAGCTTGGGAGTTTTGGTTTACTCCTACGAGCAGTACTTC.

This chain connects TRBV6-5 to TRBJ1-5, with a tentative D call TRBD1 (5 bases). V was cut by 0 bases and J by 4 bases, with 10 bases left in between. In germline, CDR1 is MNHEY, CDR2 SVGAGI. The CDR3 has 15 amino acids. The CDR3 protein is CASSYSGRGNQPQHF. DNA of the CDR3: TGTGCCAGCAGTTACTCCGGCCGGGGGAATCAGCCCCAGCATTTT.

The gene calls are TRBV7-2 and TRBJ1-2, with 7 bases identical to TRBD1. The CDR3 has 16 amino acids. Unmatched junction bases numbered 11, after V lost 1 base and J lost 6 bases. From germline, CDR1 is SGHTA and CDR2 FQGNSA. CDR3 coding DNA: TGTGCCAGCAGCTTAGTTTGGGATACAGGGGCGGATGGCTACACCTTC. Translation: CASSLVWDTGADGYTF.

This chain joins TRBV7-2 and TRBJ1-2; 7 bases agree with TRBD1. This CDR3 contains 19 residues. J lost 2 bases, V lost 6 bases, and 21 bases had no gene match. From germline, CDR1 is SGHTA and CDR2 FQGNSA. The CDR3 here is CASRRNLGGSAGGNYGYTF. DNA for the CDR3: TGTGCCAGCAGGCGCAATTTAGGAGGTTCGGCAGGGGGAAACTATGGCTACACCTTC. Full variable domain (rest looked up from reference TRBV7-2 and TRBJ1-2): GAGVSQSPSNKVTEKGKDVELRCDPISGHTALYWYRQSLGQGLEFLIYFQGNSAPDKSGLPSDRFSAERTGGSVSTLTIQRTQQEDSAVYLCASRRNLGGSAGGNYGYTFGSGTRLTVV.

J is TRBJ2-7 and V is TRBV7-4, with 9 positions matching TRBD2. The CDR3 runs to 19 residues. The J segment lost 2 bases and the V segment lost 6 bases, leaving 20 bases of the junction unmatched. Per the germline V gene, CDR1 is SGHVT and CDR2 is SQSDAQ. In DNA form, the CDR3 reads TGTGCCAGCAGAGTAGAGACGGTTAGCGGGGGCCCGCCGGCCTACGAGCAGTACTTC. It encodes CASRVETVSGGPPAYEQYF. Looking up the rest from reference TRBV7-4 and TRBJ2-7 gives the full variable domain: GAGVSQSPRYKVAKRGRDVALRCDSISGHVTLYWYRQTLGQGSEVLTYSQSDAQRDKSGRPSGRFSAERPERSVSTLKIQRTEQGDSAVYLCASRVETVSGGPPAYEQYFGPGTRLTVT.

This rearrangement joins TRBV7-9 to TRBJ1-4; D is unclear. V lost 2 bases and J 6 bases, leaving 7 bases between the germline ends. There are 13 residues in the CDR3. In germline, CDR1 is SEHNR, CDR2 FQNEAQ (reference sequence). CDR3 loop: CASSLSGDEKLFF. In DNA form, the CDR3 reads TGTGCCAGCAGCTTATCGGGCGATGAAAAACTGTTTTTT. Using reference TRBV7-9 and TRBJ1-4 for the parts outside the CDR3, the full variable domain is DTGVSQNPRHKITKRGQNVTFRCDPISEHNRLYWYRQTLGQGPEFLTYFQNEAQLEKSRLLSDRFSAERPKGSFSTLEIQRTEQGDSAMYLCASSLSGDEKLFFGSGTQLSVL.

The rearrangement uses TRBV7-2 and TRBJ2-7; D possibly matches TRBD1 or TRBD2 (6 bases each). The CDR3 runs 14 residues. Germline CDR1 reads SGHTA; CDR2 reads FQGNSA. Trimming removed 5 bases from V and 5 bases from J, with 16 bases in between. The CDR3 protein is CASSTSRTGNEQYF. CDR3 sequence (DNA): TGTGCCAGCAGCACTAGCAGAACAGGGAACGAGCAGTACTTC.